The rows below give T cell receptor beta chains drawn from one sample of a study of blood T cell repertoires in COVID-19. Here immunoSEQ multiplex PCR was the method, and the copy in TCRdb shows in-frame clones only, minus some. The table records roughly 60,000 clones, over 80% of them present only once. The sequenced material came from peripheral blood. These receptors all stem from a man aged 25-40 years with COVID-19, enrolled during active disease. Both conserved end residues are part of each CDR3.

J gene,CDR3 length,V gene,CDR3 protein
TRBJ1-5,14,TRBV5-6,CASSRGLSNQPQHF
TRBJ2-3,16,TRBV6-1,CASSEYWTGSADTQYF
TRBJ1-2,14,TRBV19,CASSTRQGGHGYTF
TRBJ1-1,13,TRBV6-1,CASSERENTEAFF
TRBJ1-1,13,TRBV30,CAWSLTENTEAFF
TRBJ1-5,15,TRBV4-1,CASSQDVTGNQPQHF
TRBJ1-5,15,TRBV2,CASSARAAQNQPQHF
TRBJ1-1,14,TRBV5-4,CASTPRMGDTEAFF
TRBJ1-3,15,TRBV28,CASSQGSGGGNTIYF
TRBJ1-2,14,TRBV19,CASSPRDINYGYTF
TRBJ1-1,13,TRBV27,CASRLLGDTEAFF